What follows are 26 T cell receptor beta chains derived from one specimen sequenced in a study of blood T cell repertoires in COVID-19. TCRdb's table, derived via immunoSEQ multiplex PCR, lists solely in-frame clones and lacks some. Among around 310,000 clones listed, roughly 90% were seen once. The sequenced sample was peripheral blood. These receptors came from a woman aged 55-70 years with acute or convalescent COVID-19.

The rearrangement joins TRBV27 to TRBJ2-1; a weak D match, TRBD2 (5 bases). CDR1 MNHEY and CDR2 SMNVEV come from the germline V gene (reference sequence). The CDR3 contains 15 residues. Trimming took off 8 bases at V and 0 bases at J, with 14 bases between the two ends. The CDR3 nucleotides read TGTGCCAGCTGCAGCGGCCAGAGCTCCTACAATGAGCAGTTCTTC. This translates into CASCSGQSSYNEQFF.

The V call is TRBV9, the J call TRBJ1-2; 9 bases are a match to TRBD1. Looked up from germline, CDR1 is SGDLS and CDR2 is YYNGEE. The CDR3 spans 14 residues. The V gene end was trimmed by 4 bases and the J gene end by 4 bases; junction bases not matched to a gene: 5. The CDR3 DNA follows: TGTGCCAGCAGCCGGGACAGGGAAGTCTATGGCTACACCTTC. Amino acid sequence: CASSRDREVYGYTF.

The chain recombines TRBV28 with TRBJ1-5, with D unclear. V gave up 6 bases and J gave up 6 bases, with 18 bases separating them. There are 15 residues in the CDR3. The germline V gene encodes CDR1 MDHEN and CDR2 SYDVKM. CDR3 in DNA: TGTGCCAGCAGCAAAAGGGAGGGCCTGGGTCAGCCCCAGCATTTT. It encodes CASSKREGLGQPQHF.

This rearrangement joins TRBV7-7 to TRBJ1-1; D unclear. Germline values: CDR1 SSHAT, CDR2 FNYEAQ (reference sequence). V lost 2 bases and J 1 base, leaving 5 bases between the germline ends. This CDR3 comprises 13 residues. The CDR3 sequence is CASSLSENTEAFF. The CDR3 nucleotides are TGTGCCAGCAGCTTATCAGAGAACACTGAAGCTTTCTTT.

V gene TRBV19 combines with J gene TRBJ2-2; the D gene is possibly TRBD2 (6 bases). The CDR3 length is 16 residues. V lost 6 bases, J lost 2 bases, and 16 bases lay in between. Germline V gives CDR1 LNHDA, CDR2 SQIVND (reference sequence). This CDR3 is CASSSNTGSNTGELFF. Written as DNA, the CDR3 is TGTGCCAGTAGCAGTAACACCGGGAGTAACACCGGGGAGCTGTTTTTT.

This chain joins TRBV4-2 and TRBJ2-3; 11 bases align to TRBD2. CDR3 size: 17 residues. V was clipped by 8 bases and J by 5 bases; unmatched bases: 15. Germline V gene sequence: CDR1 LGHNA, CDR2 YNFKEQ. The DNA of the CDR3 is TGTGCCAGCTACCCAACTAGCGGGAGAAAGATGGGAGATACGCAGTATTTT. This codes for CASYPTSGRKMGDTQYF.

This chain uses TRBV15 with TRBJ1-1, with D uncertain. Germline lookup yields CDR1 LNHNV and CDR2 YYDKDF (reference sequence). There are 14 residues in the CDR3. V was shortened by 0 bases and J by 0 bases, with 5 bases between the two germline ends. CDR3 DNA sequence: TGTGCCACCAGCAGAGACCTAATGAACACTGAAGCTTTCTTT. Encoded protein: CATSRDLMNTEAFF.

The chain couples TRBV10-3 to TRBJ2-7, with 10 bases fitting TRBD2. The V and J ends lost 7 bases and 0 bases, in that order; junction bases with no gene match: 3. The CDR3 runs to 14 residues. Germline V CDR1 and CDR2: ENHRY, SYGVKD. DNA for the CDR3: TGTGCCATCACAGCGGGGGGGGACTCCTACGAGCAGTACTTC. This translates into CAITAGGDSYEQYF.

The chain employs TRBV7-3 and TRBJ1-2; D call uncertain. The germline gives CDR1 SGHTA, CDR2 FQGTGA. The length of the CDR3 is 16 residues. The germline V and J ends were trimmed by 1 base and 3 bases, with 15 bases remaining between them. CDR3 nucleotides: TGTGCCAGCAGCTTAAAGTCCGGCGGGATTGACTATGGCTACACCTTC. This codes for CASSLKSGGIDYGYTF.

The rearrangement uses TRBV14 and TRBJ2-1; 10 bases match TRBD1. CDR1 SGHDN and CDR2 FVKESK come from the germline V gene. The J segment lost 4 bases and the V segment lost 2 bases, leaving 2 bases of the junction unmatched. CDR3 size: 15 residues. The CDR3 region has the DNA TGTGCCAGCAGCCAAAGACAGGGGGCATACAATGAGCAGTTCTTC. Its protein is CASSQRQGAYNEQFF.

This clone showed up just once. The DNA for the CDR3 is TGTGCCAGCCACGAGGACATTCTTAATGAAAAACTGTTTTTT. This gives the protein CASHEDILNEKLFF. The chain joins TRBV7-2 to TRBJ1-4; tentatively, D is TRBD1 (5 bases). The V gene's germline CDR1 is SGHTA and CDR2 FQGNSA. Trimming stripped 8 bases from V and 4 bases from J, with 14 bases between. This CDR3 region has 14 residues.

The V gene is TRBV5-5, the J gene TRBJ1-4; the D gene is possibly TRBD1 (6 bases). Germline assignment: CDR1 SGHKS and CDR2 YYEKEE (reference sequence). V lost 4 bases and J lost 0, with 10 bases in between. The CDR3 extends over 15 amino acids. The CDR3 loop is CASSPGQTTNEKLFF. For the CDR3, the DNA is TGTGCCAGCAGCCCAGGACAGACAACTAATGAAAAACTGTTTTTT.

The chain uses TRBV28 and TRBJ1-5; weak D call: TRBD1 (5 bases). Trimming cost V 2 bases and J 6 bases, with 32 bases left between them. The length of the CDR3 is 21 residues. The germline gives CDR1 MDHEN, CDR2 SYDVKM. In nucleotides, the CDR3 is TGTGCCAGCAGTTTAATTCTTCCCTTTTCGGGGGACTCCCCGCGGAGTCAGCCCCAGCATTTT. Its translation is CASSLILPFSGDSPRSQPQHF.

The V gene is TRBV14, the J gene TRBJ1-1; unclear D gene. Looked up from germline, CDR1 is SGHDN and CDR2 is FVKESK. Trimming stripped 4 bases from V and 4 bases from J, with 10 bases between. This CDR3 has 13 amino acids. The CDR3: CASSPARSTEAFF. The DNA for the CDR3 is TGTGCCAGCAGCCCAGCTAGGTCCACTGAAGCTTTCTTT. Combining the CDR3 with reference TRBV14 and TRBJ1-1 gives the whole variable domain EAGVTQFPSHSVIEKGQTVTLRCDPISGHDNLYWYRRVMGKEIKFLLHFVKESKQDESGMPNNRFLAERTGGTYSTLKVQPAELEDSGVYFCASSPARSTEAFFGQGTRLTVV.

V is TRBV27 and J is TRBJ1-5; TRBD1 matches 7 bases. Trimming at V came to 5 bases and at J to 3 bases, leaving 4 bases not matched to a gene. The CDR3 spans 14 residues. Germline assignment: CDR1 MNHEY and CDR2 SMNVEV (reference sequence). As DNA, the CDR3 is TGTGCCAGCAGTCCTGACAGGGACAATCAGCCCCAGCATTTT. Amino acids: CASSPDRDNQPQHF.

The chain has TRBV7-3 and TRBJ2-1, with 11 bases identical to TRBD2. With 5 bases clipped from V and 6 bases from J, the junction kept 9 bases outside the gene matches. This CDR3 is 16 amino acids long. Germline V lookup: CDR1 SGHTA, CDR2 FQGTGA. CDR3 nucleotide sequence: TGTGCCAGCAGCCCGATAGCGGGAGGGCCGATCAATGAGCAGTTCTTC. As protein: CASSPIAGGPINEQFF.

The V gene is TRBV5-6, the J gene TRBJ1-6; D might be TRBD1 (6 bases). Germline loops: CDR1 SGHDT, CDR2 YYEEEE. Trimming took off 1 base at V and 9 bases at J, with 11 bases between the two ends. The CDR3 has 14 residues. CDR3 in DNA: TGTGCCAGCAGCTTGACAGGGTGGAGTTCACCCCTCCACTTT. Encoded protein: CASSLTGWSSPLHF.

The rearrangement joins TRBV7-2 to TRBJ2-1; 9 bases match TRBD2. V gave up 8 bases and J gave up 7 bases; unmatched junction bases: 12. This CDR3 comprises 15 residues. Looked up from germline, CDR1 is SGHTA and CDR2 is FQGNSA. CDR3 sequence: CASRLPAGGGNEQFF. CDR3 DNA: TGTGCCAGCCGACTCCCGGCGGGGGGGGGAAATGAGCAGTTCTTC. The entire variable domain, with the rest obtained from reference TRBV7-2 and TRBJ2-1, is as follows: GAGVSQSPSNKVTEKGKDVELRCDPISGHTALYWYRQSLGQGLEFLIYFQGNSAPDKSGLPSDRFSAERTGGSVSTLTIQRTQQEDSAVYLCASRLPAGGGNEQFFGPGTRLTVL.

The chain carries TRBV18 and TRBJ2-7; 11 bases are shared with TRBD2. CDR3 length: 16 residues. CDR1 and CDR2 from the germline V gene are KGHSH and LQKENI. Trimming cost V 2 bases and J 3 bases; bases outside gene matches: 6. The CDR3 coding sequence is TGTGCCAGCTCACCATCACTAGCGGGAGAGGGCTACGAGCAGTACTTC. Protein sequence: CASSPSLAGEGYEQYF.

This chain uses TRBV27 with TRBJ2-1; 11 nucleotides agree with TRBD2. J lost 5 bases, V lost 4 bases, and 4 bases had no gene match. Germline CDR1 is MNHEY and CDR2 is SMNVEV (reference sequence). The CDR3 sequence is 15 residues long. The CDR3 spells CASSSGTSGNNEQFF. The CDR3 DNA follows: TGTGCCAGCAGTTCCGGGACTAGCGGAAACAATGAGCAGTTCTTC.

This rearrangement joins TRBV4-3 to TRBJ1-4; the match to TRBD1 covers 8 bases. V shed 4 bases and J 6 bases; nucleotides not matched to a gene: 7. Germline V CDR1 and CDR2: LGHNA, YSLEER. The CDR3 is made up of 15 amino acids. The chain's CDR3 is CASSPLQGAYEKLFF. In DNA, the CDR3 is TGCGCCAGCAGCCCTCTCCAGGGGGCATATGAAAAACTGTTTTTT.

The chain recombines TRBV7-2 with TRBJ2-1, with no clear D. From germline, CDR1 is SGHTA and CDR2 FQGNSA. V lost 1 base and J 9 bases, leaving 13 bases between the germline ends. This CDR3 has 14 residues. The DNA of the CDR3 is TGTGCCAGCAGCTTAGTCAGTCTAGTAAGTGAGCAGTTCTTC. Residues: CASSLVSLVSEQFF.

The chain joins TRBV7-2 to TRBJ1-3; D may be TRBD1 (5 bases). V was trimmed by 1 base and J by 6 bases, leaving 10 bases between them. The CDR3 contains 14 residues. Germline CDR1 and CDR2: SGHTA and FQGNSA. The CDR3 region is CASSLVRETNTIYF. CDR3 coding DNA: TGTGCCAGCAGCTTAGTCAGGGAAACAAACACCATATATTTT.

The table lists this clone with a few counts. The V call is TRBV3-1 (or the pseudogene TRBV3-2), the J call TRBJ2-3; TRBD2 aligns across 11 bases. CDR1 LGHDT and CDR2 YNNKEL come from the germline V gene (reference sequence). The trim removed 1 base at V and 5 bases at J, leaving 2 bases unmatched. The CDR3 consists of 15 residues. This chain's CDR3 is CASSQGGTSGDTQYF. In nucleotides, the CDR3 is TGTGCCAGCAGCCAAGGAGGGACTAGCGGAGATACGCAGTATTTT.

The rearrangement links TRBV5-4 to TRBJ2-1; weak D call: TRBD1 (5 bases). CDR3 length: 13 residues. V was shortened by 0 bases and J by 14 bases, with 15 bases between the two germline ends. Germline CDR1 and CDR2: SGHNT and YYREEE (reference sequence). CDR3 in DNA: TGTGCCAGCAGCTTGGTAGGGGTCTCAGTGGAGTTCTTC. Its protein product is CASSLVGVSVEFF.

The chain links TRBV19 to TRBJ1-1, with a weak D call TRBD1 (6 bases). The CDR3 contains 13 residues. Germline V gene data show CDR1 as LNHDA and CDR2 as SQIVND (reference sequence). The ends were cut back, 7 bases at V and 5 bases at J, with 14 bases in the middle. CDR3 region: CASIRGGETEAFF. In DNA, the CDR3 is TGTGCCAGTATAAGGGGGGGCGAAACTGAAGCTTTCTTT.